One and the same sample provided the 32 T cell receptor beta chains below, sequenced in a study of metastatic and nonmetastatic thyroid tumors. TCRdb used MiXCR to call clones anew from the PCR reads. This sample has roughly 14,000 clones, with 3.5% to 4.5% found just once. Thyroid surgery had not been preceded by any treatment in any patient. The sample comprised tumor tissue. All receptors derive from a female donor with papillary thyroid cancer or a benign thyroid nodule (not recorded which). Some clones in this sample may be carry-over from other donors' samples.

On this clone itself: A read error may account for a junction end that differs from germline. The chain joins TRBV6-2 or TRBV6-3 to TRBJ2-1; 11 bases map to TRBD2. Germline V gene data show CDR1 as MNHEY and CDR2 as SVGEGT. CDR3 length equals 16 residues. CDR3 sequence reads: CASSLTVTSGINEQFF. The CDR3 DNA reads as TGTGCTAGCAGTCTTACTGTGACTAGCGGGATAAATGAGCAGTTCTTC.

This clone was seen a few times. The chain has TRBV5-1 and TRBJ2-7; 11 nucleotides align to TRBD1. Germline CDR1 is SGHRS and CDR2 is YFSETQ. Unmatched junction bases numbered 7, after V lost 5 bases and J lost 6 bases. There are 14 residues in the CDR3. In DNA, the CDR3 is TGCGCCAGCAGGGAGGGACAGGGGGTTCGCGAGCAGTACTTC. Residues: CASREGQGVREQYF.

This clone was recorded a few times. The V gene is TRBV6-1, the J gene TRBJ1-6; D call uncertain. Trimming took off 3 bases at V and 2 bases at J, with 8 bases between the two ends. This CDR3 is 15 amino acids long. The germline V gene encodes CDR1 MNHNS and CDR2 SASEGT. CDR3 bases: TGTGCCAGCAGTGAGTTTGGGACCTATAATTCACCCCTCCACTTT. This translates into CASSEFGTYNSPLHF.

The V call is TRBV4-1, the J call TRBJ1-2, with unresolved D. Between the trimmed V and J ends, which lost 4 bases and 8 bases, there was a span of 26 bases. From germline, CDR1 is MGHRA and CDR2 YSYEKL. CDR3 size: 17 residues. In DNA form, the CDR3 reads TGCGCCAGCAGCCTTAGAATGGGGTCAGCAGAGAGTAGCGGCTACACCTTC. As protein: CASSLRMGSAESSGYTF.

This clone was picked up a small number of times. The V call is TRBV12-3 or TRBV12-4, the J call TRBJ1-1; D not resolved. V was shortened by 3 bases and J by 8 bases, with 7 bases between the two germline ends. This CDR3 is 11 amino acids long. CDR3 amino acids: CASSFWAEAFF. The CDR3 region has the DNA TGTGCCAGCAGTTTCTGGGCGGAAGCTTTCTTT.

This clone was seen a few times. The chain has TRBV6-2 or TRBV6-3 and TRBJ2-1, with 12 bases fitting TRBD2. V lost 5 bases to trimming and J lost 9 bases; unmatched junction nucleotides: 11. The CDR3 is 16 residues long. Germline V CDR1 and CDR2: MNHEY, SVGEGT. Here the CDR3 reads CASSDRLAGDSGEQFF. The CDR3 region has the DNA TGTGCCAGCAGTGACAGACTAGCGGGAGATTCAGGTGAGCAGTTCTTC.

In its sample, this clone was seen many times. The chain uses TRBV6-1 and TRBJ2-7; D gene uncertain. The CDR3 is 14 residues long. Trimming shortened V by 5 bases and J by 6 bases, and 17 bases separated the two germline ends. Germline loops: CDR1 MNHNS, CDR2 SASEGT. The CDR3 spells CASSSTLIDLEQYF. The CDR3 bases are TGTGCCAGCAGTTCCACCTTGATAGACCTCGAGCAGTACTTC.

This clone was recorded a few times. The chain has TRBV5-1 and TRBJ2-2; 9 bases are a match to TRBD1. The ends lost 2 bases at V and 0 bases at J; junction bases unmatched: 2. Germline values: CDR1 SGHRS, CDR2 YFSETQ. This CDR3 is built from 16 residues. The CDR3 DNA sequence: TGCGCCAGCAGCTTTAGGACAGGGGCGAACACCGGGGAGCTGTTTTTT. Its protein is CASSFRTGANTGELFF.

This clone was observed at least ten times. The chain has TRBV20-1 and TRBJ2-1, with 10 bases fitting TRBD2. This CDR3 region has 15 residues. Trimming cost V 5 bases and J 3 bases; bases outside gene matches: 7. Germline-derived CDR1 and CDR2 are DFQATT and SNEGSKA (reference sequence). The CDR3 DNA reads as TGCAGTGCTCTCGGACTAGCGGCAAACTACAATGAGCAGTTCTTC. It encodes CSALGLAANYNEQFF.

The rearrangement joins TRBV12-3 or TRBV12-4 to TRBJ2-7; 8 bases map to TRBD2. This CDR3 comprises 15 residues. The junction had 5 bases not matched to a gene; V was cut back by 2 bases and J by 2 bases. The CDR3 DNA follows: TGTGCCAGCAGTTTAAATAGCGGGAAAACCTACGAGCAGTACTTC. This translates into CASSLNSGKTYEQYF.

This clone came up a few times. CDR3 DNA sequence: TGCAGTGCTAGATCGGGGGGCATGAACACTGAAGCTTTCTTT. It is translated as CSARSGGMNTEAFF. This chain links TRBV20-1 with TRBJ1-1; a weak D match, TRBD1 (6 bases). CDR1 is DFQATT, CDR2 SNEGSKA, per germline (reference sequence). There are 14 residues in the CDR3. V dropped 2 bases and J dropped 0 bases, with 10 bases sitting between them.

By share, this clone counts as medium-sized. The rearrangement joins TRBV6-1 to TRBJ1-4, with a tentative D call TRBD1 (5 bases). Germline lookup yields CDR1 MNHNS and CDR2 SASEGT. Trimming removed 6 bases at V and 8 bases at J, with 22 bases between. The CDR3 is 16 amino acids. The chain's CDR3 is CASRAARAGYGEKLFF. The CDR3 coding sequence is TGTGCCAGCAGGGCCGCCAGGGCGGGGTATGGCGAAAAACTGTTTTTT.

As to this clone: One end of the junction does not line up with germline, which may come from a read error. Other DNA sequences of this sample code for an identical CDR3. In nucleotides, the CDR3 is TGTGCCAGCAGCTTAGACCGGGGAAGGGCAGTGTACACCGGTGAGCTGTTTTTT. It encodes CASSLDRGRAVYTGELFF. The chain carries TRBV11-3 and TRBJ2-2; a weak D match, TRBD2 (5 bases). CDR1 is SGHNT, CDR2 YENEEA, per germline. The CDR3 totals 18 residues.

This clone came up a few times. V gene TRBV25-1 combines with J gene TRBJ1-1, with 8 bases identical to TRBD1. Germline V lookup: CDR1 MGHDK, CDR2 SYGVNS. The CDR3 sequence is 13 residues long. J gave up 4 bases and V 4 bases, and 2 bases lay outside the gene matches. The CDR3 reads CASSAQGATEAFF. The CDR3 coding sequence is TGTGCCAGCAGTGCGCAGGGGGCCACTGAAGCTTTCTTT.

V is TRBV29-1 and J is TRBJ1-2; unclear D gene. The CDR3 totals 10 residues. The germline CDR1 and CDR2 sequences are SQVTM and ANQGSEA. V shed 5 bases and J shed 11 bases, with 12 bases lying between them. The CDR3 bases are TGCAGCGTTTACAGCTCGGGGTACACCTTC. This sequence encodes CSVYSSGYTF.

This chain uses TRBV6-2 or TRBV6-3 with TRBJ2-5, with TRBD2 matching 11 bases. Trimming took 6 bases from V and 4 from J; bases not matched to a gene: 13. The CDR3 has 17 amino acids. From germline, CDR1 is MNHEY and CDR2 SVGEGT. The chain's CDR3 is CASSYFSIAGGRETQYF. The CDR3 nucleotides read TGTGCCAGCAGCTATTTCTCTATAGCGGGGGGGCGAGAGACCCAGTACTTC.

This clone has more than one count but fewer than ten. The chain combines TRBV6-4 with TRBJ2-1; 8 nucleotides line up with TRBD2. The CDR3 is 16 residues long. Trimming cost V 2 bases and J 8 bases; bases outside gene matches: 11. Germline CDR1 and CDR2: MRHNA and SNTAGT. The CDR3 coding sequence is TGTGCCAGCAGTGACAGGGGTAGCGGGATGGTCGATGAGCAGTTCTTC. Amino acid sequence: CASSDRGSGMVDEQFF.

This clone was seen repeatedly, ten times or more. The chain is built from TRBV10-2 and TRBJ2-1; 7 bases agree with TRBD2. V lost 6 bases, J lost 4 bases, and 6 bases stayed unmatched. The CDR3 runs 14 residues. CDR1 and CDR2 (germline): WSHSY, SAAADI. This CDR3 is CASRTGTTYNEQFF. The CDR3 DNA reads TGCGCCAGCAGGACCGGGACTACATACAATGAGCAGTTCTTC.

This clone came up a few times. The chain carries TRBV28 and TRBJ1-3; D is unclear. Trimming took off 7 bases at V and 0 bases at J, with 16 bases between the two ends. There are 16 residues in the CDR3. Germline V lookup: CDR1 MDHEN, CDR2 SYDVKM. The CDR3 coding sequence is TGTGCCAGCACTCCCTCGGGAGAGAGCTCTGGAAACACCATATATTTT. Its translation is CASTPSGESSGNTIYF.

This clone was counted between two and nine times. The V gene is TRBV20-1, the J gene TRBJ2-7; a possible D gene is TRBD1 (6 bases). The CDR3 loop spans 14 amino acids. Trimming cost V 0 bases and J 1 base, with 10 bases left between them. Germline lookup yields CDR1 DFQATT and CDR2 SNEGSKA (reference sequence). The CDR3 coding sequence is TGCAGTGCTAGAGATAATCAGGGGTCCTACGAGCAGTACTTC. It is translated as CSARDNQGSYEQYF.

J is TRBJ2-3 and V is TRBV6-1, with D perhaps matching TRBD2 (6 bases). Germline-derived CDR1 and CDR2 are MNHNS and SASEGT. The CDR3 spans 15 residues. Trimming removed 1 base at V and 10 bases at J, with 18 bases between. The CDR3 region has the DNA TGTGCCAGCAGTGAAGAAGACGGCGGGACGGGATCGCAGTATTTT. Its protein is CASSEEDGGTGSQYF.

The CDR3 DNA sequence: TGTGCCAGCAGCCCCCCAGGGACAGGGTCCCACGAGCAGTACTTC. Its translation: CASSPPGTGSHEQYF. The genes are TRBV9 and TRBJ2-7, with TRBD1 matching over 9 bases. Germline CDR1 is SGDLS and CDR2 is YYNGEE. The CDR3 is 15 amino acids. With V trimmed by 4 bases and J by 5 bases, 10 bases remained unmatched. The complete variable domain, with remaining parts taken from reference TRBV9 and TRBJ2-7, reads DSGVTQTPKHLITATGQRVTLRCSPRSGDLSVYWYQQSLDQGLQFLIQYYNGEERAKGNILERFSAQQFPDLHSELNLSSLELGDSALYFCASSPPGTGSHEQYFGPGTRLTVT.

Points on this clone: A read error may produce the germline difference seen at one junction end. As DNA, the CDR3 is TGTGCTAGCAGTTACTCGGGGGGGAGCTCCTACAATGAGCAGTTCTTC. Translating gives CASSYSGGSSYNEQFF. The genes are TRBV6-6 and TRBJ2-1; TRBD2 agrees at 8 bases. This CDR3 has 16 amino acids. CDR1 is MNHNY and CDR2 is SVGAGI in the germline V gene (reference sequence).

This clone has only a few counts. This chain uses TRBV7-6 with TRBJ2-3; TRBD2 matches 7 bases. Germline CDR1 is SGHVS and CDR2 is FNYEAQ. The V segment lost 5 bases and the J segment 4 bases; nucleotides outside the gene matches: 6. There are 14 residues in the CDR3. The CDR3 here is CASSILSGPDTQYF. The CDR3 nucleotides read TGTGCCAGCAGCATCCTTAGCGGGCCAGATACGCAGTATTTT.

Of note for this clone: This clone may be a read error of a much larger clone one base away. The CDR3: CASITDPWSSYDQYF. CDR3 coding DNA: TGTGCCAGCATTACGGATCCCTGGAGCTCCTACGATCAGTACTTC. The chain couples TRBV2 to TRBJ2-7; D ambiguous. CDR3 size: 15 residues. The germline CDR1 and CDR2 sequences are SNHLY and FYNNEI.

This rearrangement joins TRBV7-2 to TRBJ2-1, with unresolved D. V was pared by 5 bases and J by 4 bases, with 12 bases between. The CDR3 extends over 14 amino acids. In germline, CDR1 is SGHTA, CDR2 FQGNSA. The CDR3 nucleotides read TGTGCCAGCAGCCAAATGGCGGAATACAATGAGCAGTTCTTC. Protein: CASSQMAEYNEQFF.

This clone showed up many times. V gene TRBV3-1 combines with J gene TRBJ2-2; 7 bases line up with TRBD2. Germline assignment: CDR1 LGHDT and CDR2 YNNKEL (reference sequence). This CDR3 comprises 15 residues. V trimming: 3 bases; J trimming: 7 bases; junction bases outside the gene matches: 8. The CDR3 loop is CASSHRAGAGGELFF. CDR3 in DNA: TGTGCCAGCAGCCACCGGGCGGGAGCGGGCGGGGAGCTGTTTTTT.

This chain uses TRBV6-1 with TRBJ2-1; D not certain. Trimming took off 8 bases at V and 7 bases at J, with 9 bases between the two ends. Germline loops: CDR1 MNHNS, CDR2 SASEGT. The CDR3 sequence is 11 residues long. The CDR3 DNA reads as TGTGCCAGCCAGCTACAAAATGAGCAGTTCTTC. Translating gives CASQLQNEQFF.

This clone has just a few counts. Relative to the germline gene, one junction end is altered; a read error may explain this. The rearrangement joins TRBV6-1 to TRBJ1-5, with 9 positions matching TRBD1. CDR3 size: 13 residues. Germline V gene data show CDR1 as MNHNS and CDR2 as SASEGT. The CDR3 spells CASSGDRDQPQNF. DNA of the CDR3: TGTGCCAGCAGTGGGGACAGGGATCAGCCCCAGAATTTT.

By sample fraction, this clone is large (0.1 to 1%). The chain uses TRBV6-1 and TRBJ1-1; 7 positions match TRBD1. Germline V gives CDR1 MNHNS, CDR2 SASEGT. The V segment lost 7 bases and the J segment 4 bases; nucleotides outside the gene matches: 9. This CDR3 contains 14 residues. As DNA, the CDR3 is TGTGCCAGCAATTCAGGGGGTGAGGGCACTGAAGCTTTCTTT. Protein sequence: CASNSGGEGTEAFF.

The CDR3 nucleotides are TGTGCCAGCATCCCAGGCCCGGGGCGTCTAGCGGGAGTCGAGCAGTACTTC. It translates to CASIPGPGRLAGVEQYF. The gene calls are TRBV6-1 and TRBJ2-7, with 10 bases aligning to TRBD2. Per the germline V gene, CDR1 is MNHNS and CDR2 is SASEGT. The CDR3 sequence is 17 residues long. Trimming at V came to 7 bases and at J to 6 bases, leaving 18 bases not matched to a gene.

Comments on this clone: At one of its ends the junction is not consistent with the germline gene, which may arise from a read error. This sample also contains other DNA sequences that code for the same CDR3. The rearrangement joins TRBV27 to TRBJ2-3; D is possibly TRBD2 (5 bases). This CDR3 comprises 15 residues. The germline V gene has CDR1 MNHEY and CDR2 SMNVEV (reference sequence). CDR3 DNA sequence: TGTGCCAGCAGTCCCGGACTGGGGATCTCAGATACTCAGTATTTT. The encoded protein is CASSPGLGISDTQYF.